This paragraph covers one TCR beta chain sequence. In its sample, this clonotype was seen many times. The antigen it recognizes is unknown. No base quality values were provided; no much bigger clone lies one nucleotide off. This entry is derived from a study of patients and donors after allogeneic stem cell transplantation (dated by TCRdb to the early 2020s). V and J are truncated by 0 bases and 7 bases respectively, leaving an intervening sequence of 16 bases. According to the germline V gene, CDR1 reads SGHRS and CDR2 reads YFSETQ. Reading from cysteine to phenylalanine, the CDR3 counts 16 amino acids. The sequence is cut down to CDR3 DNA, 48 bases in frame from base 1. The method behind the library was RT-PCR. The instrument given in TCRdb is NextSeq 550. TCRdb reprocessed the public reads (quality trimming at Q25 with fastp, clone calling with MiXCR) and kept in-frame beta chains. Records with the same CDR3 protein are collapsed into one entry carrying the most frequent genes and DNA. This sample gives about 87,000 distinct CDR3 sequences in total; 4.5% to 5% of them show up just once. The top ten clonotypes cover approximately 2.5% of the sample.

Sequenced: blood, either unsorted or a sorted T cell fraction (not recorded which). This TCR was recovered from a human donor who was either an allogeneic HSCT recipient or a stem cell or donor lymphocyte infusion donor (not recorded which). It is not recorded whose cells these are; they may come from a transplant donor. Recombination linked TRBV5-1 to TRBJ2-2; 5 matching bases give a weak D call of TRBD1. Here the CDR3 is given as CASSLAQGSSYGELFF. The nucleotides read TGCGCCAGCAGCTTGGCGCAGGGTTCATCTTACGGGGAGCTGTTTTTT. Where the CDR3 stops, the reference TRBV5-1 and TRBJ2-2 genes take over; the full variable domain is KAGVTQTPRYLIKTRGQQVTLSCSPISGHRSVSWYQQTPGQGLQFLFEYFSETQRNKGNFPGRFSGRQFSNSRSEMNVSTLELGDSALYLCASSLAQGSSYGELFFGEGSRLTVL.